The clone carrying this T cell receptor beta chain was recorded many times. Those with hyperthyroidism were 18 to 65 years old, newly diagnosed, and ill for under 2 months. This record belongs to a study of T cells in Graves' hyperthyroidism and ophthalmopathy. Background on the study: Peripheral blood sampling occurred at initial diagnosis, before any treatment.

RNA transcripts gave rise to amplified TCR beta CDR3 regions. The HTBI primer set was used in a first-round RT-PCR of the TCR CDR3. MiXCR was run by TCRdb on the multiplex PCR reads, yielding one entry per CDR3 protein. The sample yields a few hundred thousand distinct CDR3 sequences, roughly 13% seen once. The specimen sequenced was blood. This TCR was recovered from a man aged 30 to 45 with Graves' hyperthyroidism that later progressed to Graves' ophthalmopathy.

The CDR3 spells CASSPGQSNEKLFF. Here the CDR3 DNA reads TGTGCCAGCAGTCCGGGACAGTCTAATGAAAAACTGTTTTTT. The gene calls are TRBV12-3 or TRBV12-4 and TRBJ1-4, with 7 bases lining up with TRBD1. V was pared by 5 bases and J by 3 bases, with 3 bases of the junction left unmatched. The CDR3 spans 14 residues.